This TCR beta chain was captured by sequencing in a study of shared clonotypes between healthy human individuals. Overall study: Participating donors consisted of two women and a few men aged 18 to 49.

Remarks on this clone: No antigen is known for it.

The donors, healthy adults who were HIV-negative, had experienced no recent acute infections or vaccinations. Sequencing was performed with immunoSEQ multiplex PCR; in TCRdb, only in-frame clones are kept and a portion is missing. The repertoire includes just over 2,000,000 clones, 90% to 95% of them detected once, and roughly 0.13% sits in the top ten. Study-wide results and limits: Estimated richness was generally greater in naive than memory subsets.

V was cut by 0 bases and J by 2 bases, with 17 bases left in between. The CDR3 length is 18 residues. From germline, CDR1 is SGDLS and CDR2 YYNGEE. The receptor was isolated from a man in his late teens or twenties in good health. The sequenced sample consisted of naive CD4+ T cells sorted from blood. Sample subset: CD45RA+ positively selected. The J gene is TRBJ2-2, the V gene TRBV9; D perhaps matches TRBD2 (6 bases). CDR3 loop: CASSVAGSGGTNTGELFF. The CDR3, as DNA: TGTGCCAGCAGCGTAGCTGGTAGCGGAGGGACCAACACCGGGGAGCTGTTTTTT. The full variable domain, its missing parts supplied by reference TRBV9 and TRBJ2-2, is DSGVTQTPKHLITATGQRVTLRCSPRSGDLSVYWYQQSLDQGLQFLIQYYNGEERAKGNILERFSAQQFPDLHSELNLSSLELGDSALYFCASSVAGSGGTNTGELFFGEGSRLTVL.